The 3 T cell receptor beta chains below come from one sample, sequenced in a study of neurological immune-mediated disorders. One entry per CDR3 protein, called by TCRdb with MiXCR from the 5' RACE reads. The table has about 60,000 distinct CDR3 sequences, roughly 3.5% seen once; the top ten hold less than 2.5%. The source material was PBMCs. All receptors derive from a woman in her forties or fifties with multiple sclerosis.

This clonotype was seen at least ten times. The chain carries TRBV29-1 and TRBJ2-1; 8 positions agree with TRBD1. Germline V gene lookup returns CDR1 SQVTM and CDR2 ANQGSEA. With V trimmed by 0 bases and J by 7 bases, 8 bases remained unmatched. The CDR3 runs 15 residues. The CDR3 sequence is CSVEDFGRGLNEQFF. In nucleotides, the CDR3 is TGCAGCGTTGAAGACTTCGGCAGGGGGCTGAATGAGCAGTTCTTC.

This clonotype has at least ten counts. The V gene is TRBV20-1, the J gene TRBJ2-5; possibly TRBD2 for D (6 bases). This CDR3 spans 14 amino acids. Germline CDR1 is DFQATT and CDR2 is SNEGSKA (reference sequence). V shed 5 bases and J shed 5 bases, with 18 bases lying between them. As DNA, the CDR3 is TGCAGTGCTCCCCGGGACTCCCTTTGGGAGACCCAGTACTTC. It is translated as CSAPRDSLWETQYF.

This clonotype was counted at least ten times. One end of the junction varies from germline; a read error may be responsible. The chain's CDR3 is CATSAGGSNQPQNF. As DNA, the CDR3 is TGTGCCACCAGTGCGGGGGGGAGCAATCAGCCCCAGAATTTT. This chain joins TRBV24-1 and TRBJ1-5, with a weak D call TRBD1 (5 bases). Per germline, CDR1 KGHDR and CDR2 SFDVKD. This CDR3 has 14 amino acids.